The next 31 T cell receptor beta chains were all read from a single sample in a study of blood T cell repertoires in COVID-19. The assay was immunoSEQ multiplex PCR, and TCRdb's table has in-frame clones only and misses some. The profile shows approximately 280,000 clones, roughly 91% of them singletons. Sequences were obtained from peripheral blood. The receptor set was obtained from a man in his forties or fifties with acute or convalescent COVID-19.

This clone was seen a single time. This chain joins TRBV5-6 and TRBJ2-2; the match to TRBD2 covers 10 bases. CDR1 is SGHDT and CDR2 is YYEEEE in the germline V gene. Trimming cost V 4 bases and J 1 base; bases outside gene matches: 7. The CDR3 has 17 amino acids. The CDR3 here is CASSPEGLAVNTGELFF. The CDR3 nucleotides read TGTGCCAGCAGCCCGGAAGGACTAGCGGTGAACACCGGGGAGCTGTTTTTT.

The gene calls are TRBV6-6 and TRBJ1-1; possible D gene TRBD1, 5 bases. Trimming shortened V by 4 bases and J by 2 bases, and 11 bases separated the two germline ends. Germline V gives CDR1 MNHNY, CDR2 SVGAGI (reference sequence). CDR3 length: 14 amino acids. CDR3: CASSSQGTNTEAFF. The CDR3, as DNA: TGTGCCAGCAGTTCCCAGGGAACCAACACTGAAGCTTTCTTT.

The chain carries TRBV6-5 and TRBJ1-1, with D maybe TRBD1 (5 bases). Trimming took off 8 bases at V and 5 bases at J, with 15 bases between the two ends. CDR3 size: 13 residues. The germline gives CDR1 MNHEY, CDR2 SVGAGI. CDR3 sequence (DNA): TGTGCCAGCTCCCCGAGGGGAGGGACTGAAGCTTTCTTT. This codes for CASSPRGGTEAFF.

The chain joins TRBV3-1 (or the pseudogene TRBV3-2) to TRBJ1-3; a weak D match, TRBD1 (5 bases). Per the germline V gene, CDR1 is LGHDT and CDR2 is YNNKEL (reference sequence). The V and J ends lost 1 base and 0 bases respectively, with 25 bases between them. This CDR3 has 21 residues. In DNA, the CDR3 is TGTGCCAGCAGCCAAGGGCCTCCTAGGGCAGGGAGGGAGGTCTCTGGAAACACCATATATTTT. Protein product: CASSQGPPRAGREVSGNTIYF.

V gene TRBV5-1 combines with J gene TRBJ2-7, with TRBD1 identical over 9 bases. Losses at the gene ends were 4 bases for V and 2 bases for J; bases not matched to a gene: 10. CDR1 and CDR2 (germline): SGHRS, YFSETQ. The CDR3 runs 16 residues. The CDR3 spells CASSESPGQGPYEQYF. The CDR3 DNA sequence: TGCGCCAGCAGCGAATCTCCGGGACAGGGACCCTACGAGCAGTACTTC.

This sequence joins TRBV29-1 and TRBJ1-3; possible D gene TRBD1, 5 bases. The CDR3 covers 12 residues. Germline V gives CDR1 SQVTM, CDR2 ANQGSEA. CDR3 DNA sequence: TGCGCGGGGGGGATATCTGGAAACACCATATATTTT. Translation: CAGGISGNTIYF.

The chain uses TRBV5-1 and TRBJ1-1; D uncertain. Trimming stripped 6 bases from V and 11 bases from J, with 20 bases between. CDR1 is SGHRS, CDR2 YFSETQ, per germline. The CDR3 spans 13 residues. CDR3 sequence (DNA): TGCGCCAGCAACCCCAGTCCCCGGGATCGGGCTTTCTTT. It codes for CASNPSPRDRAFF. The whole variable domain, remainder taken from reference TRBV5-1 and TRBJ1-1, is KAGVTQTPRYLIKTRGQQVTLSCSPISGHRSVSWYQQTPGQGLQFLFEYFSETQRNKGNFPGRFSGRQFSNSRSEMNVSTLELGDSALYLCASNPSPRDRAFFGQGTRLTVV.

The CDR3 DNA reads TGTGCCAGCAGTTACTCGAGACATCTTGGGGAGCAGTTCTTC. Translated: CASSYSRHLGEQFF. This chain joins TRBV6-5 and TRBJ2-1; D is undetermined. Germline assignment: CDR1 MNHEY and CDR2 SVGAGI. This CDR3 contains 14 residues. Trimming stripped 0 bases from V and 10 bases from J, with 13 bases between.

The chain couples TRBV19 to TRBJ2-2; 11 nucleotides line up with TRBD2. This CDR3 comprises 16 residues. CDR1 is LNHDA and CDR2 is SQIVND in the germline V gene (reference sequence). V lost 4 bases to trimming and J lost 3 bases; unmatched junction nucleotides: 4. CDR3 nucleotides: TGTGCCAGTAGTAAAACTAGCGGGGGTCACACCGGGGAGCTGTTTTTT. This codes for CASSKTSGGHTGELFF.

CDR3 amino acids: CASSTGTELYEQFF. DNA for the CDR3: TGTGCCAGCAGTACCGGGACAGAACTGTATGAGCAGTTCTTC. The chain recombines TRBV2 with TRBJ2-1; TRBD1 aligns across 7 bases. V lost 5 bases, J lost 8 bases, and 9 bases stayed unmatched. The germline V gene encodes CDR1 SNHLY and CDR2 FYNNEI. The CDR3 has 14 residues.

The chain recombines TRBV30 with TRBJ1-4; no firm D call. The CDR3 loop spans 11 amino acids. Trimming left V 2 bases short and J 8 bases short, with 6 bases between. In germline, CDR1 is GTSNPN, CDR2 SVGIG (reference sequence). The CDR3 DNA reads TGTGCCTGGAGTCTCAGGGAAAAACTGTTTTTT. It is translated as CAWSLREKLFF.

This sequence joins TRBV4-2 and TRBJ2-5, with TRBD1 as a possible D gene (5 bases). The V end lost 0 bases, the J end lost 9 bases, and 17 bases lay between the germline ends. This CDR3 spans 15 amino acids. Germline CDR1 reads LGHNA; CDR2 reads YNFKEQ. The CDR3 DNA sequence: TGTGCCAGCAGCCAAGATCCCACAGGCCCTAAGGCCCAGTACTTC. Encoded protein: CASSQDPTGPKAQYF.

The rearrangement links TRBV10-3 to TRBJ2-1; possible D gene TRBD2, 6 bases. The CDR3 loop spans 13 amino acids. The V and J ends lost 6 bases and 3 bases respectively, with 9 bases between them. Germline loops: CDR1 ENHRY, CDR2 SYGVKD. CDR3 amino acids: CAISRTNYNEQFF. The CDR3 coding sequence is TGTGCCATCAGCCGGACTAACTACAATGAGCAGTTCTTC.

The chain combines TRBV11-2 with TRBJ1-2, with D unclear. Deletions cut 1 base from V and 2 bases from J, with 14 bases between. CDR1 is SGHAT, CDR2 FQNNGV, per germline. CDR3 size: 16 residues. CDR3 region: CASSLGQWTGNYGYTF. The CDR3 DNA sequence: TGTGCCAGCAGCTTAGGCCAGTGGACGGGAAACTATGGCTACACCTTC.

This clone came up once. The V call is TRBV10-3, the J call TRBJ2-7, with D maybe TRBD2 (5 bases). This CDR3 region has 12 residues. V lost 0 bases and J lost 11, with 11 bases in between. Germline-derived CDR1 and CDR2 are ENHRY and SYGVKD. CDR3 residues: CAISESPGMEYF. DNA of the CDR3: TGTGCCATCAGTGAGTCGCCCGGGATGGAGTACTTC.

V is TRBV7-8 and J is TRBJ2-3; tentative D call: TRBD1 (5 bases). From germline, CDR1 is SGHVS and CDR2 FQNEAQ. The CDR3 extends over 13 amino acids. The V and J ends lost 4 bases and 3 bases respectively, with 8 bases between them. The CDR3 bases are TGTGCCAGCAGCTCTTACAGGACAGATACGCAGTATTTT. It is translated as CASSSYRTDTQYF.

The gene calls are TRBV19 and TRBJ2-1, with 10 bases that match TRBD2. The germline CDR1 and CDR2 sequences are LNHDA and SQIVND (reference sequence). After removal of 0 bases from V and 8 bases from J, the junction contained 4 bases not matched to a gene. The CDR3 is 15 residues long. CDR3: CASSIDRSGGDEQFF. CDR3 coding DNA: TGTGCCAGTAGTATAGATCGGAGCGGGGGGGATGAGCAGTTCTTC.

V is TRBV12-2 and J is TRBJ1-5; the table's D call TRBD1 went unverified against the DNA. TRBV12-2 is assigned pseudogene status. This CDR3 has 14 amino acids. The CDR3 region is CASRRTGSNQPQHF. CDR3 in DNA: TGTGCAAGTCGCCGGACAGGGAGCAATCAGCCCCAGCATTTT.

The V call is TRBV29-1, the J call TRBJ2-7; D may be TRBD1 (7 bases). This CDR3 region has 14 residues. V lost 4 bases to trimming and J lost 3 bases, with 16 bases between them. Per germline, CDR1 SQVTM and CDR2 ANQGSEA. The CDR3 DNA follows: TGCAGCGTTGGAGTGGAGGGGGCGGTCTACGAGCAGTACTTC. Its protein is CSVGVEGAVYEQYF.

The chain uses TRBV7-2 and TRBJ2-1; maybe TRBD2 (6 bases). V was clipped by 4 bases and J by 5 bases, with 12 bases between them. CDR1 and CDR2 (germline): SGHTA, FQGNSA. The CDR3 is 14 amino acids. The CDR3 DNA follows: TGTGCCAGCAGCTATCTAGCGCCTAACAATGAGCAGTTCTTC. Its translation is CASSYLAPNNEQFF.

The CDR3 sequence: CASSPPGLNRRTDTQYF. CDR3 nucleotides: TGTGCCAGCTCACCACCTGGACTAAACAGACGCACAGATACGCAGTATTTT. The chain has TRBV18 and TRBJ2-3; TRBD2 is a possible D gene (6 bases). The CDR3 loop spans 17 amino acids. V dropped 0 bases and J dropped 1 base, with 14 bases sitting between them. CDR1 and CDR2 from the germline V gene are KGHSH and LQKENI. The whole variable domain, remainder taken from reference TRBV18 and TRBJ2-3, is NAGVMQNPRHLVRRRGQEARLRCSPMKGHSHVYWYRQLPEEGLKFMVYLQKENIIDESGMPKERFSAEFPKEGPSILRIQQVVRGDSAAYFCASSPPGLNRRTDTQYFGPGTRLTVL.

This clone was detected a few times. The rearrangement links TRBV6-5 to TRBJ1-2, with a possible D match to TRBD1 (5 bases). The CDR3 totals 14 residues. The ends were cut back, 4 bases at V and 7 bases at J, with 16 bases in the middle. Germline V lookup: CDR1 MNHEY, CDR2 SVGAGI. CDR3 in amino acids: CASSWVGGLTGYTF. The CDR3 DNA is TGTGCCAGCAGTTGGGTGGGGGGTCTAACTGGCTACACCTTC.

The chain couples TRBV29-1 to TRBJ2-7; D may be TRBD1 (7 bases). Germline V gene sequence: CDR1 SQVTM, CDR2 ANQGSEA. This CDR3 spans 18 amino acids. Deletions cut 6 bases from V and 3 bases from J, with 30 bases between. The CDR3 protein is CSVGPPRTDRQGLYEQYF. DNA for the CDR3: TGCAGCGTAGGCCCGCCCCGTACGGACCGACAGGGACTCTACGAGCAGTACTTC.

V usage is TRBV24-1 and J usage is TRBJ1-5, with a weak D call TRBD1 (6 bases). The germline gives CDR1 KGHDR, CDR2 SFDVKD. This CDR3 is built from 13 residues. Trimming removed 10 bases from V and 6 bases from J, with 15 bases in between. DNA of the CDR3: TGTGCCACACAGGGTGACGAAGCTCAGCCCCAGCATTTT. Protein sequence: CATQGDEAQPQHF.

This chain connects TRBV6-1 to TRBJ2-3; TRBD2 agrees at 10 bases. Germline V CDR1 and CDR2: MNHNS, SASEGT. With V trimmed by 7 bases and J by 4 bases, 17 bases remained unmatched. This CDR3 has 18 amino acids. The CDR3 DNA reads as TGTGCCAGCACTGAGAGTCCTAGCGGGAGAGCGTTGCCAGATACGCAGTATTTT. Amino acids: CASTESPSGRALPDTQYF.

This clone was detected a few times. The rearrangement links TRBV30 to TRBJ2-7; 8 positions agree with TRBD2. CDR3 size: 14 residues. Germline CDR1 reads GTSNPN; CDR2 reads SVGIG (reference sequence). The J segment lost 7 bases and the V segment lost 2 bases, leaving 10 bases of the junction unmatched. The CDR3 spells CAWSPRGGSWEQYF. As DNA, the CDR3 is TGTGCCTGGAGTCCCCGGGGGGGGTCGTGGGAGCAGTACTTC.

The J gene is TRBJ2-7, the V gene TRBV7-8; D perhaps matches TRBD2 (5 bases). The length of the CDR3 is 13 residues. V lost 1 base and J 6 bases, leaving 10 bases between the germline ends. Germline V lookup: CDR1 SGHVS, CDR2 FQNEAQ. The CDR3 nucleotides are TGTGCCAGCAGCTTAGGACTATCGGGCGAGCAGTACTTC. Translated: CASSLGLSGEQYF.

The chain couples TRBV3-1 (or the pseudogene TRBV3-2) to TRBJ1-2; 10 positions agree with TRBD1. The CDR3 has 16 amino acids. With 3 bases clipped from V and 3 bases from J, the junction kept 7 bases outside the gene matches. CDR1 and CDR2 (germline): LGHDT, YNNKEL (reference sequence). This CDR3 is CASSQGGDRGYYGYTF. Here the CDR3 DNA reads TGTGCCAGCAGCCAGGGGGGGGACAGGGGATACTATGGCTACACCTTC.

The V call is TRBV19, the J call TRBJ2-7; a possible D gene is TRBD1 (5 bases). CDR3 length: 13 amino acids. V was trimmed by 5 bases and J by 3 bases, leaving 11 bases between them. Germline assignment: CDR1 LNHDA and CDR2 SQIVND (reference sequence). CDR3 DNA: TGTGCCAGTAGTCTGGGGCCATACTACGAGCAGTACTTC. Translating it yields CASSLGPYYEQYF. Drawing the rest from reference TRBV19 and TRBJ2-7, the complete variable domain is DGGITQSPKYLFRKEGQNVTLSCEQNLNHDAMYWYRQDPGQGLRLIYYSQIVNDFQKGDIAEGYSVSREKKESFPLTVTSAQKNPTAFYLCASSLGPYYEQYFGPGTRLTVT.

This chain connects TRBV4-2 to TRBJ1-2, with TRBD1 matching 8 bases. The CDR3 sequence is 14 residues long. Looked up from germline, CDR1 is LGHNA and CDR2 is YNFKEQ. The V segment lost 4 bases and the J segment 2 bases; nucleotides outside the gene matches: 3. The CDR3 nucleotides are TGTGCCAGCAGCCGAAACAGGGGGAACTATGGCTACACCTTC. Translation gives CASSRNRGNYGYTF.

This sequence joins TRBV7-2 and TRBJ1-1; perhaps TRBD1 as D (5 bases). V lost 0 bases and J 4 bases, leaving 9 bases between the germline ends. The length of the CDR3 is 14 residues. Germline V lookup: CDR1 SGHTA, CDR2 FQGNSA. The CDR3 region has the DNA TGTGCCAGCAGCTTAGCGGGGGGAGGCACTGAAGCTTTCTTT. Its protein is CASSLAGGGTEAFF.